Below, one TCR beta chain is given with its context. This clone was recorded a few times. What this receptor recognizes is not known. No base quality values were provided; no much bigger clone lies one nucleotide off. The data are from a study of blood T cell repertoires in COVID-19 (dated by TCRdb to 2018 to 2020). Notes on the research overall: Samples covering the acute and convalescent phases of COVID-19 were provided by collaborators in the United States, Italy and Spain. Deeply sampled blood TCRbeta repertoires from subjects exposed to, actively infected with, or recovered from COVID-19 were included in the dataset. Where HLA class I and class II types were available, the types were taken from metadata supplied by the sample provider, not from assay-based typing. The material from the prospective study consisted of cDNA or gDNA derived from T cells, B-cell-depleted T cells, or PBMCs. A de-identified subject ID, COVID-19 status, age in years and sex were almost always included in the sample metadata. The samples were drawn from the first 160 participants of the ongoing ImmuneRACE study and from 950 to 1,500 subjects provided by 6 global collaborators. The repertoires were released in a freely available public database intended as a resource for research on the immune response to SARS-CoV-2.

The research as a whole found: The amount of clinical and demographic metadata varied by source and participant and was provided uncurated.

From the cysteine up to the phenylalanine, the CDR3 has a length of 15 residues. The kept DNA is CDR3 alone, 45 bases in frame from the first base. Relative to germline, V is 7 bases shorter and J is 3 bases shorter, with 19 bases between their ends. According to the germline V gene, CDR1 reads SNHLY and CDR2 reads FYNNEI. TCRbeta CDR3 regions were amplified from genomic DNA using the immunoSEQ Assay, a bias-controlled multiplex PCR. The authors' pipeline ran thus. Within the assay, amplification of reference gene primers was used to estimate how many nucleated cells each sample contained. To quantify the absolute abundance of each unique TCRbeta CDR3 rearrangement, sequence reads were collapsed and filtered. For each sample, productive Simpson clonality was calculated by taking the square root of Simpson's diversity index across productive rearrangements. TCRdb retrieved this table from immuneACCESS and kept in-frame rearrangements only. Not all clones are present; in checked studies, unresolved V genes account for under half, and no reason is known for the remainder. Clonal size and the V and J genes are those of that table, whereas D and trimming came from the DNA. This sample lists about 220,000 clones; about four fifths were detected once. The ten largest clones take up 3% to 4.5% of the sample.

Collaborating institutions collected whole blood in K2EDTA tubes following their own protocols. For TCRbeta analysis, collaborators shipped samples in one of three forms: frozen whole blood, isolated PBMCs, or DNA extracted from either of those sample types. The chain is encoded by TRBV2 joined to TRBJ2-7; 6 matching bases give a weak D call of TRBD1. This receptor was identified in a woman at least 80 years old with acute or convalescent COVID-19. Sequenced: peripheral blood. CDR3 loop: CASNADGTTYYEQYF. The sequenced DNA: TGTGCCAGCAATGCCGATGGGACAACTTACTACGAGCAGTACTTC.